The following is a TCR beta chain sequence with its context. The data belong to a study of blood T cell repertoires in COVID-19. Assay used: immunoSEQ multiplex PCR; TCRdb lists only in-frame clones, some missing. Of around 300,000 clones listed, approximately 91% are singletons. This CDR3 is 12 amino acids long. Trimming cost V 2 bases and J 10 bases, with 12 bases left between them. Cohorts were determined from participant-reported clinical history. The chain links TRBV12-3 or TRBV12-4 to TRBJ2-7; D may be TRBD2 (5 bases). The sequence was obtained from a woman aged 40 to 49 who had recovered from COVID-19. The sequencing sample was made of PBMCs or T cells enriched from blood (not recorded which). The CDR3: CASSLSGRVQYF. The CDR3 DNA follows: TGTGCCAGCAGTTTATCCGGGCGGGTCCAGTACTTC.